A selection of T cell receptor beta chains follows, all from one sample in a study of molecular identifiers for immune sequencing clone quantification. TCRdb independently ran MiXCR on the PCR reads; one entry per CDR3 protein. This sample has over 600,000 distinct CDR3 sequences, with 15% to 20% found just once. Specimen: naive CD8+ T cells from blood, with Jurkat cell RNA spiked in. Receptor source: a human donor in good health. Some libraries in this study had Jurkat cell RNA spiked in. CDR3s include the opening cysteine and the closing phenylalanine or tryptophan. The order of the fields is clone size, D gene, V gene, J gene, CDR3 protein, CDR3 DNA. The D gene is left open where the match is weak. Clone size appears in some rows only: once, few, many, or a class for an expanded clone.

abundance: -
d_gene: TRBD1
v_gene: TRBV6-5
j_gene: TRBJ1-1
CDR3aa: CATGTGPNTEAFF
CDR3nt: TGTGCCACCGGGACAGGTCCGAACACTGAAGCTTTCTTT

abundance: many
d_gene: -
v_gene: TRBV12-3/TRBV12-4
j_gene: TRBJ2-7
CDR3aa: CASSAGGEQYF
CDR3nt: TGTGCCAGCAGCGCGGGCGGCGAGCAGTACTTC

abundance: -
d_gene: TRBD2
v_gene: TRBV29-1
j_gene: TRBJ2-1
CDR3aa: CSVASGLAGGHGEGEQFF
CDR3nt: TGCAGCGTAGCGAGTGGACTAGCGGGAGGCCATGGGGAGGGTGAGCAGTTCTTC

abundance: -
d_gene: -
v_gene: TRBV20-1
j_gene: TRBJ2-7
CDR3aa: CSARDRSGSAYGQYF
CDR3nt: TGCAGTGCTAGAGATCGGTCAGGGTCGGCCTACGGGCAGTACTTC

abundance: many
d_gene: TRBD1
v_gene: TRBV19
j_gene: TRBJ2-5
CDR3aa: CASSPEDREDWETQYF
CDR3nt: TGTGCCAGTAGTCCCGAGGACAGGGAGGATTGGGAGACCCAGTACTTC

abundance: many
d_gene: TRBD1
v_gene: TRBV9
j_gene: TRBJ2-6
CDR3aa: CASSVDRTLAGANVLTF
CDR3nt: TGTGCCAGCAGCGTGGACAGGACTTTGGCTGGGGCCAACGTCCTGACTTTC

abundance: many
d_gene: TRBD1
v_gene: TRBV4-3
j_gene: TRBJ1-5
CDR3aa: CASSQERDTGGDQPQHF
CDR3nt: TGCGCCAGCAGCCAAGAAAGGGATACAGGGGGCGATCAGCCCCAGCATTTT

abundance: many
d_gene: TRBD2
v_gene: TRBV4-2
j_gene: TRBJ2-5
CDR3aa: CASSQESEGGSIREETQYF
CDR3nt: TGTGCCAGCAGCCAAGAGAGTGAAGGCGGGAGCATCCGGGAAGAGACCCAGTACTTC

abundance: many
d_gene: -
v_gene: TRBV29-1
j_gene: TRBJ2-3
CDR3aa: CSGRDFSTDTQYF
CDR3nt: TGCAGCGGTCGGGACTTTAGCACAGATACGCAGTATTTT

abundance: -
d_gene: TRBD2
v_gene: TRBV9
j_gene: TRBJ2-5
CDR3aa: CASSVELAGETLYF
CDR3nt: TGTGCCAGCAGCGTAGAGTTAGCGGGAGAGACCCTGTACTTC

abundance: many
d_gene: -
v_gene: TRBV29-1
j_gene: TRBJ2-3
CDR3aa: CSVESGAGIVDTQYF
CDR3nt: TGCAGCGTTGAATCGGGGGCGGGTATTGTAGATACGCAGTATTTT

abundance: -
d_gene: -
v_gene: TRBV28
j_gene: TRBJ2-1
CDR3aa: CASSPGRLNEQFF
CDR3nt: TGTGCCAGCAGTCCGGGCAGACTCAATGAGCAGTTCTTC

abundance: many
d_gene: -
v_gene: TRBV9
j_gene: TRBJ1-2
CDR3aa: CASSVEGAPNYGYTF
CDR3nt: TGTGCCAGCAGCGTAGAAGGGGCTCCTAACTATGGCTACACCTTC

abundance: -
d_gene: -
v_gene: TRBV13
j_gene: TRBJ2-1
CDR3aa: CASSPPQRLFYNEQFF
CDR3nt: TGTGCCAGCAGCCCCCCCCAGCGGCTATTCTACAATGAGCAGTTCTTC

abundance: many
d_gene: -
v_gene: TRBV14
j_gene: TRBJ2-7
CDR3aa: CASSQAGSLSYEQYF
CDR3nt: TGTGCCAGCAGCCAAGCCGGGTCGCTCTCCTACGAGCAGTACTTC

abundance: -
d_gene: -
v_gene: TRBV11-2
j_gene: TRBJ2-3
CDR3aa: CASSLGPGGTDTQYF
CDR3nt: TGTGCCAGCAGCTTAGGGCCGGGGGGCACAGATACGCAGTATTTT

abundance: few
d_gene: TRBD1
v_gene: TRBV6-6
j_gene: TRBJ1-3
CDR3aa: CASRLQGDLTGNTIYF
CDR3nt: TGTGCCAGCAGACTACAGGGGGATTTAACAGGAAACACCATATATTTT

abundance: -
d_gene: -
v_gene: TRBV9
j_gene: TRBJ1-3
CDR3aa: CASSDTNGNTIYF
CDR3nt: TGTGCCAGCAGCGACACTAATGGAAACACCATATATTTT

abundance: -
d_gene: TRBD2
v_gene: TRBV5-6
j_gene: TRBJ2-1
CDR3aa: CASRQGLAGYNEQFF
CDR3nt: TGTGCCAGCAGACAGGGACTAGCGGGTTACAATGAGCAGTTCTTC

abundance: many
d_gene: TRBD1
v_gene: TRBV5-1
j_gene: TRBJ1-1
CDR3aa: CASSLDRGHTTNTEAFF
CDR3nt: TGCGCCAGCAGCTTGGACAGGGGACATACTACCAACACTGAAGCTTTCTTT

abundance: many
d_gene: -
v_gene: TRBV2
j_gene: TRBJ1-2
CDR3aa: CASSEGRRDGYTF
CDR3nt: TGTGCCAGCAGTGAAGGTCGCCGCGATGGCTACACCTTC

abundance: many
d_gene: -
v_gene: TRBV4-1
j_gene: TRBJ2-3
CDR3aa: CASSQGGSGYTDTQYF
CDR3nt: TGCGCCAGCAGCCAAGGAGGTAGCGGATACACAGATACGCAGTATTTT

abundance: -
d_gene: -
v_gene: TRBV20-1
j_gene: TRBJ2-3
CDR3aa: CSAAAWGAATDTQYF
CDR3nt: TGCAGTGCCGCCGCTTGGGGTGCGGCCACAGATACGCAGTATTTT

abundance: many
d_gene: TRBD2
v_gene: TRBV7-2
j_gene: TRBJ2-3
CDR3aa: CASTDPGLAKDTQYF
CDR3nt: TGTGCCAGCACCGACCCGGGACTAGCTAAAGATACGCAGTATTTT

abundance: few
d_gene: -
v_gene: TRBV6-2/TRBV6-3
j_gene: TRBJ2-7
CDR3aa: CASSYGSGDTYEQYF
CDR3nt: TGTGCCAGCAGTTATGGTTCAGGGGACACCTACGAGCAGTACTTC

abundance: many
d_gene: -
v_gene: TRBV12-3/TRBV12-4
j_gene: TRBJ2-3
CDR3aa: CASSLWTNTDTQYF
CDR3nt: TGTGCCAGCAGTTTATGGACAAATACAGATACGCAGTATTTT

abundance: many
d_gene: -
v_gene: TRBV6-1
j_gene: TRBJ2-2
CDR3aa: CASSEFGPQTGELFF
CDR3nt: TGTGCCAGCAGTGAATTTGGGCCGCAGACCGGGGAGCTGTTTTTT

abundance: many
d_gene: -
v_gene: TRBV5-6
j_gene: TRBJ2-7
CDR3aa: CASSPSLSPYEQYF
CDR3nt: TGTGCCAGCAGCCCGAGCCTGTCCCCCTACGAGCAGTACTTC

abundance: many
d_gene: -
v_gene: TRBV9
j_gene: TRBJ1-2
CDR3aa: CASSGSGFPYGYTF
CDR3nt: TGTGCCAGCAGCGGGTCAGGGTTCCCCTATGGCTACACCTTC

abundance: many
d_gene: -
v_gene: TRBV7-2
j_gene: TRBJ1-5
CDR3aa: CASSFAEGFSNQPQHF
CDR3nt: TGTGCCAGCAGCTTTGCTGAGGGGTTTAGCAATCAGCCCCAGCATTTT

abundance: -
d_gene: -
v_gene: TRBV19
j_gene: TRBJ2-2
CDR3aa: CASSSWGTGELFF
CDR3nt: TGTGCCAGTAGTAGTTGGGGAACCGGGGAGCTGTTTTTT